In its sample, the clone carrying this T cell receptor (beta chain) was seen a few times. The antigen remains unidentified. cDNA serving as the sequencing template came from extracted, reverse transcribed RNA. Using immunoSEQ multiplex PCR, the repertoire was profiled, and TCRdb retains in-frame clones only, with some absent. This sample has about 270,000 clones; 45% to 70% occur once, and the top ten carry around 0.92%. This entry is derived from a study of CD8+ T cells in alopecia areata. Study results and caveats: While patients received tofacitinib, many expanded lesional clones remained present in scalp and blood.

Regarding treatment: oral pan-JAK inhibitor, 5-10 mg twice daily. PBMC-derived CD4+ and CD8+ T cells were sorted. The CDR3 covers 12 residues. Germline V CDR1 and CDR2: GTSNPN, SVGIG (reference sequence). Trimming stripped 8 bases from V and 6 bases from J, with 14 bases between. The chain has TRBV30 and TRBJ2-1, with D perhaps TRBD2 (6 bases). This TCR came from a human donor with alopecia areata. This sample comprised CD4+ T cells sorted from blood, obtained at roughly week 52, from a patient treated with tofacitinib. The chain's CDR3 is CAGEDRPNEQFF. The CDR3 DNA is TGTGCCGGGGAGGACCGACCCAATGAGCAGTTCTTC.